These 21 T cell receptor beta chains came from one sample sequenced in a study of radiotherapy plus CTLA-4 blockade in lung cancer. The data were produced by immunoSEQ multiplex PCR, yet TCRdb's version contains in-frame clones alone and is incomplete. The sample has 70,000 to 90,000 clones, roughly 80% seen once. The source was peripheral blood, collected from a patient treated with radiotherapy plus ipilimumab. The receptors shown here come from a human donor with non-small cell lung cancer who had a complete response to radiotherapy plus ipilimumab.

The chain carries TRBV30 and TRBJ1-4; D unresolved. Germline lookup yields CDR1 GTSNPN and CDR2 SVGIG (reference sequence). Trimming cost V 4 bases and J 6 bases, with 15 bases left between them. The CDR3 has 14 residues. CDR3 sequence reads: CAWTLKVWDEKLFF. CDR3 DNA sequence: TGTGCCTGGACCTTGAAAGTATGGGATGAAAAACTGTTTTTT.

The chain uses TRBV5-4 and TRBJ1-1; D not certain. V was pared by 0 bases and J by 7 bases, with 10 bases between. In germline, CDR1 is SGHNT, CDR2 YYREEE (reference sequence). This CDR3 is 13 amino acids long. Here the CDR3 reads CASSLAGSDEAFF. DNA of the CDR3: TGTGCCAGCAGCTTGGCCGGGAGCGATGAAGCTTTCTTT.

A few counts support this clone. The chain combines TRBV11-1 with TRBJ2-7; D is unclear. The V gene lost 1 base and the J gene lost 2 bases, with 15 bases spanning the gap. Germline values: CDR1 SGHAT, CDR2 FQDESV (reference sequence). This CDR3 spans 16 amino acids. In DNA, the CDR3 is TGTGCCAGCAGCTTAGTTGGCATCGGGCGGACCTACGAGCAGTACTTC. It yields the protein CASSLVGIGRTYEQYF.

There are a few counts of this clone. The J gene is TRBJ1-3, the V gene TRBV5-1, with D possibly being TRBD1 (5 bases). Germline CDR1 reads SGHRS; CDR2 reads YFSETQ. V was trimmed by 4 bases and J by 0 bases, leaving 11 bases between them. The CDR3 has 15 amino acids. CDR3 bases: TGCGCCAGCAGCAGGACACCGATCTCTGGAAACACCATATATTTT. Amino acid sequence: CASSRTPISGNTIYF. The variable domain in full, completed from reference TRBV5-1 and TRBJ1-3, reads KAGVTQTPRYLIKTRGQQVTLSCSPISGHRSVSWYQQTPGQGLQFLFEYFSETQRNKGNFPGRFSGRQFSNSRSEMNVSTLELGDSALYLCASSRTPISGNTIYFGEGSWLTVV.

The chain combines TRBV30 with TRBJ1-1, with unresolved D. Germline CDR1 GTSNPN, CDR2 SVGIG (reference sequence). The CDR3 is made up of 12 amino acids. V lost 3 bases and J lost 3, with 8 bases in between. The CDR3 DNA is TGTGCCTGGAGGACCGGGTACACTGAAGCTTTCTTT. This codes for CAWRTGYTEAFF. Variable domain in full (rest from reference TRBV30 and TRBJ1-1): SQTIHQWPATLVQPVGSPLSLECTVEGTSNPNLYWYRQAAGRGLQLLFYSVGIGQISSEVPQNLSASRPQDRQFILSSKKLLLSDSGFYLCAWRTGYTEAFFGQGTRLTVV.

On this clone: A junction end diverges from the germline sequence, so it may reflect a read error. The chain links TRBV7-7 to TRBJ2-2; no definite D call. This CDR3 has 13 residues. Germline V gene sequence: CDR1 SSHAT, CDR2 FNYEAQ (reference sequence). CDR3 sequence: CASSLSPTGELFF. The CDR3 nucleotides read TGTGCTAGCAGCTTATCCCCAACCGGGGAGCTGTTTTTT.

J is TRBJ1-1 and V is TRBV28, with D perhaps matching TRBD1 (5 bases). Per the germline V gene, CDR1 is MDHEN and CDR2 is SYDVKM. The V gene lost 8 bases and the J gene lost 4 bases, with 8 bases spanning the gap. The CDR3 is made up of 11 amino acids. The CDR3 is CASGGGTEAFF. The CDR3 DNA reads TGTGCCAGCGGTGGGGGCACTGAAGCTTTCTTT.

This clone was seen once. The chain links TRBV2 to TRBJ2-7, with D possibly matching TRBD2 (6 bases). This CDR3 is built from 12 residues. Trimming shortened V by 6 bases and J by 6 bases, and 12 bases separated the two germline ends. Germline values: CDR1 SNHLY, CDR2 FYNNEI. The DNA of the CDR3 is TGTGCCAGCAGGGTGGGGGGTGGCGAGCAGTACGTC. It codes for CASRVGGGEQYV.

This clone has more than one count but fewer than ten. V gene TRBV30 combines with J gene TRBJ1-3; the D is unclear. Germline values: CDR1 GTSNPN, CDR2 SVGIG (reference sequence). The CDR3 covers 15 residues. V dropped 0 bases and J dropped 0 bases, with 9 bases sitting between them. CDR3 loop: CAWSVRGFSGNTIYF. The DNA for the CDR3 is TGTGCCTGGAGTGTACGTGGGTTCTCTGGAAACACCATATATTTT.

The V call is TRBV7-2, the J call TRBJ1-1; D gene uncertain. Trimming took 2 bases from V and 2 from J, leaving 9 bases between them. There are 14 residues in the CDR3. Per the germline V gene, CDR1 is SGHTA and CDR2 is FQGNSA. The CDR3 nucleotides read TGTGCCAGCAGCTTAAGACACCCTAACACTGAAGCTTTCTTT. Translation gives CASSLRHPNTEAFF.

This clone was seen only a few times. The rearrangement links TRBV15 to TRBJ1-4, with a possible D match to TRBD1 (5 bases). Germline V gene data show CDR1 as LNHNV and CDR2 as YYDKDF (reference sequence). V lost 0 bases and J lost 5, with 10 bases in between. The CDR3 covers 15 residues. As DNA, the CDR3 is TGTGCCACCAGCAGAGATGGGACCCCGAATGAAAAACTGTTTTTT. Translating it yields CATSRDGTPNEKLFF.

The CDR3 region has the DNA TGTGCCAGCATGAGGGGGACAGGGGGGCAGCCCCAGCATTTT. It yields the protein CASMRGTGGQPQHF. V usage is TRBV2 and J usage is TRBJ1-5, with 11 bases aligning to TRBD1. The length of the CDR3 is 14 residues. The germline V gene has CDR1 SNHLY and CDR2 FYNNEI. The V and J ends lost 7 bases and 7 bases, in that order; junction bases with no gene match: 6.

The genes are TRBV7-2 and TRBJ1-1; D is unclear. This CDR3 is built from 15 residues. Trimming cost V 1 base and J 1 base, with 10 bases left between them. Germline V CDR1 and CDR2: SGHTA, FQGNSA. CDR3 residues: CASSLDHQPNTEAFF. The CDR3 bases are TGTGCCAGCAGCTTAGATCATCAGCCGAACACTGAAGCTTTCTTT.

V gene TRBV7-8 combines with J gene TRBJ2-1; 13 bases fit TRBD2. Germline CDR1 reads SGHVS; CDR2 reads FQNEAQ. The CDR3 is made up of 20 amino acids. Germline trimming cut 5 bases from V and 5 bases from J; bases unmatched to any gene: 18. In nucleotides, the CDR3 is TGTGCCAGCAGCGTCGGACTAGCGGGGGCGATAATGAGGGAAAACAATGAGCAGTTCTTC. Protein: CASSVGLAGAIMRENNEQFF.

The V and J genes are TRBV19 and TRBJ2-1; perhaps TRBD2 as D (6 bases). The CDR3 is 15 amino acids. The V gene lost 1 base and the J gene lost 8 bases, with 15 bases spanning the gap. Germline V lookup: CDR1 LNHDA, CDR2 SQIVND (reference sequence). The CDR3 is CASSIVGGAGDEQFF. For the CDR3, the DNA is TGTGCCAGTAGTATAGTGGGGGGAGCGGGCGATGAGCAGTTCTTC.

This sequence joins TRBV2 and TRBJ2-1; D is possibly TRBD2 (5 bases). Between the trimmed V and J ends, which lost 1 base and 2 bases, there was a span of 12 bases. The CDR3 consists of 16 residues. CDR1 SNHLY and CDR2 FYNNEI come from the germline V gene. CDR3 in DNA: TGTGCCAGCAGTGAAGAAGTAGCGACCCCCTACAATGAGCAGTTCTTC. Its protein product is CASSEEVATPYNEQFF.

The V gene is TRBV19, the J gene TRBJ1-1; D is possibly TRBD1 (5 bases). CDR1 LNHDA and CDR2 SQIVND come from the germline V gene (reference sequence). Trimming took 3 bases from V and 4 from J, leaving 6 bases between them. The CDR3 loop spans 12 amino acids. CDR3 in DNA: TGTGCCAGTAGTATTGGGGCCACTGAAGCTTTCTTT. It encodes CASSIGATEAFF. The full variable domain, in which reference TRBV19 and TRBJ1-1 provide the parts outside the CDR3, is DGGITQSPKYLFRKEGQNVTLSCEQNLNHDAMYWYRQDPGQGLRLIYYSQIVNDFQKGDIAEGYSVSREKKESFPLTVTSAQKNPTAFYLCASSIGATEAFFGQGTRLTVV.

The V and J genes are TRBV7-9 and TRBJ1-1; D is perhaps TRBD1 (6 bases). V lost 5 bases to trimming and J lost 0 bases, with 16 bases between them. This CDR3 region has 16 residues. From germline, CDR1 is SEHNR and CDR2 FQNEAQ (reference sequence). As DNA, the CDR3 is TGTGCCAGCAGCCCAATGGGGGGGCTGGTGAACACTGAAGCTTTCTTT. Translated, it gives CASSPMGGLVNTEAFF.

The chain employs TRBV5-1 and TRBJ2-7; D might be TRBD2 (6 bases). This CDR3 has 14 amino acids. With 4 bases removed from V and 2 bases from J, the gap between germline ends came to 13 bases. The germline gives CDR1 SGHRS, CDR2 YFSETQ. The CDR3 spells CASSGGTLTYEQYF. In DNA form, the CDR3 reads TGCGCCAGCAGCGGCGGGACGTTAACCTACGAGCAGTACTTC.

This clone has only a few counts. The chain joins TRBV2 to TRBJ1-2; maybe TRBD1 (5 bases). Between the trimmed V and J ends, which lost 2 bases and 5 bases, there was a span of 15 bases. Germline assignment: CDR1 SNHLY and CDR2 FYNNEI. The CDR3 loop spans 15 amino acids. In nucleotides, the CDR3 is TGTGCCAGCAGTGAAACTTGGGGGACGCGGTATGGCTACACCTTC. It specifies CASSETWGTRYGYTF.

V usage is TRBV6-6 and J usage is TRBJ2-2; D call uncertain. The CDR3 has 16 residues. Germline lookup yields CDR1 MNHNY and CDR2 SVGAGI (reference sequence). The ends were cut back, 3 bases at V and 0 bases at J, with 11 bases in the middle. In DNA form, the CDR3 reads TGTGCCAGCAGTTATTCCCAGGCCTCGAACACCGGGGAGCTGTTTTTT. Its translation: CASSYSQASNTGELFF.